These 20 T cell receptor beta chains were sequenced from one sample in a study of CD8+ T cells in alopecia areata. Extraction of RNA preceded its reverse transcription into cDNA, which served as the sequencing template. This table comes from immunoSEQ multiplex PCR, and its TCRdb copy is limited to in-frame clones, with some not included. The table records some 180,000 clones, approximately 60% of them present only once. Specimen: CD8+ T cells sorted from blood. These receptors were taken from a human donor in good health.

The gene calls are TRBV4-1 and TRBJ2-7; 7 bases map to TRBD2. Unmatched junction bases numbered 8, after V lost 1 base and J lost 5 bases. The germline V gene encodes CDR1 MGHRA and CDR2 YSYEKL. This CDR3 comprises 15 residues. Here the CDR3 DNA reads TGCGCCAGCAGCCAAGCCCTGACGGGGGGAAACGAGCAGTACTTC. Residues: CASSQALTGGNEQYF.

The V call is TRBV4-1, the J call TRBJ1-1; D gene ambiguous. The CDR3 consists of 12 residues. Germline CDR1 reads MGHRA; CDR2 reads YSYEKL. Trimming removed 0 bases at V and 7 bases at J, with 6 bases between. The CDR3 region is CASSQDRDEAFF. DNA for the CDR3: TGCGCCAGCAGCCAAGACAGAGATGAAGCTTTCTTT.

The V gene is TRBV4-1, the J gene TRBJ1-4; maybe TRBD1 (5 bases). Per germline, CDR1 MGHRA and CDR2 YSYEKL. Trimming cost V 4 bases and J 4 bases, with 13 bases left between them. The CDR3 length is 15 residues. The CDR3 spells CASSLRPGGNEKLFF. The CDR3 coding sequence is TGCGCCAGCAGCCTCCGTCCTGGGGGTAATGAAAAACTGTTTTTT.

The chain recombines TRBV9 with TRBJ2-5, with 7 bases that match TRBD2. After removal of 3 bases from V and 5 bases from J, the junction contained 7 bases not matched to a gene. The V gene's germline CDR1 is SGDLS and CDR2 YYNGEE. CDR3 length: 14 amino acids. CDR3 sequence: CASSAYAGVETQYF. CDR3 bases: TGTGCCAGCAGCGCCTATGCGGGGGTGGAGACCCAGTACTTC.

The rearrangement links TRBV7-9 to TRBJ2-1, with 10 bases fitting TRBD1. Germline V gene lookup returns CDR1 SEHNR and CDR2 FQNEAQ (reference sequence). Trimming removed 8 bases from V and 5 bases from J; junction bases left unmatched: 6. The CDR3 extends over 14 amino acids. The CDR3 region is CASGVGTGDNEQFF. The CDR3 nucleotides are TGTGCCAGCGGGGTAGGGACAGGGGACAATGAGCAGTTCTTC.

The rearrangement links TRBV13 to TRBJ1-6; the D gene is possibly TRBD1 (5 bases). Germline V lookup: CDR1 PRHDT, CDR2 FYEKMQ (reference sequence). The CDR3 sequence is 13 residues long. The ends were cut back, 5 bases at V and 14 bases at J, with 16 bases in the middle. The CDR3 here is CASSTRDHLSLHF. CDR3 DNA: TGTGCCAGCAGCACCCGGGACCATTTATCCCTCCACTTT.

This clone was seen a few times. The chain recombines TRBV29-1 with TRBJ2-7; the D gene could be TRBD1 or TRBD2 (5 bases each). V was shortened by 7 bases and J by 0 bases, with 10 bases between the two germline ends. The CDR3 is 12 residues long. Per germline, CDR1 SQVTM and CDR2 ANQGSEA. The CDR3 bases are TGCAGCGCCGGGGACCGCTCCTACGAGCAGTACTTC. Translation: CSAGDRSYEQYF.

This chain links TRBV29-1 with TRBJ2-7; D perhaps matches TRBD2 (5 bases). The V gene's germline CDR1 is SQVTM and CDR2 ANQGSEA. The CDR3 is made up of 13 amino acids. Trimming shortened V by 6 bases and J by 5 bases, and 17 bases separated the two germline ends. DNA for the CDR3: TGCAGCGTACTAACACTAGTAGGCCACGAGCAGTACTTC. This encodes CSVLTLVGHEQYF.

V is TRBV28 and J is TRBJ2-7; TRBD2 is a possible D gene (5 bases). Trimming left V 5 bases short and J 7 bases short, with 15 bases between. Germline CDR1 and CDR2: MDHEN and SYDVKM. CDR3 length: 13 amino acids. The CDR3 reads CASSIQTIREQYF. The CDR3 bases are TGTGCCAGCAGTATACAGACTATCCGAGAGCAGTACTTC.

The genes are TRBV5-6 and TRBJ2-5, with D perhaps being TRBD1 or TRBD2 (5 bases each). The CDR3 covers 14 residues. V lost 3 bases to trimming and J lost 1 base, with 10 bases between them. Germline CDR1 and CDR2: SGHDT and YYEEEE. Here the CDR3 reads CASSWGTGQETQYF. The CDR3 DNA is TGTGCCAGCAGCTGGGGGACCGGCCAAGAGACCCAGTACTTC.

This clone has a handful of counts. The V gene is TRBV5-4, the J gene TRBJ2-2, with unresolved D. The germline V gene has CDR1 SGHNT and CDR2 YYREEE (reference sequence). Trimming removed 4 bases at V and 2 bases at J, with 9 bases between. The CDR3 runs 14 residues. CDR3 sequence (DNA): TGTGCCAGCAGCGCGTCCTCTAACACCGGGGAGCTGTTTTTT. Its translation is CASSASSNTGELFF.

V and J are TRBV5-1 and TRBJ1-2, with a possible D match to TRBD1 (6 bases). The CDR3 loop spans 15 amino acids. V was clipped by 3 bases and J by 4 bases, with 16 bases between them. Germline loops: CDR1 SGHRS, CDR2 YFSETQ. CDR3 sequence (DNA): TGCGCCAGCAGCTGGAATAAGGACAGCCCCTATGGCTACACCTTC. Protein: CASSWNKDSPYGYTF.

The chain joins TRBV29-1 to TRBJ2-1; TRBD2 matches 8 bases. The CDR3 length is 18 residues. Unmatched junction bases numbered 10, after V lost 0 bases and J lost 0 bases. Germline CDR1 is SQVTM and CDR2 is ANQGSEA. The CDR3 DNA is TGCAGCGTTGAAGAACCCAGCGGGGGCGATAGCTCCTACAATGAGCAGTTCTTC. Its translation is CSVEEPSGGDSSYNEQFF.

The chain links TRBV27 to TRBJ1-1, with a tentative D call TRBD1 (6 bases). The germline V and J ends were trimmed by 7 bases and 3 bases, with 12 bases remaining between them. CDR3 length equals 13 residues. CDR1 is MNHEY, CDR2 SMNVEV, per germline (reference sequence). The CDR3 here is CASKGGLDTEAFF. CDR3 bases: TGTGCCAGCAAGGGGGGCTTAGACACTGAAGCTTTCTTT.

The chain recombines TRBV6-6 with TRBJ2-3; 7 bases match TRBD1. The germline V gene encodes CDR1 MNHNY and CDR2 SVGAGI (reference sequence). The CDR3 is made up of 14 amino acids. V shed 5 bases and J 6 bases; nucleotides not matched to a gene: 8. CDR3 nucleotides: TGTGCCAGCAGTCCACTACAGGGGATGGATACGCAGTATTTT. This codes for CASSPLQGMDTQYF.

The gene calls are TRBV2 and TRBJ1-5; perhaps TRBD1 as D (5 bases). Germline lookup yields CDR1 SNHLY and CDR2 FYNNEI. V lost 3 bases to trimming and J lost 8 bases, with 20 bases between them. This CDR3 comprises 16 residues. In DNA, the CDR3 is TGTGCCAGCAGTGACTACGGGGCAGCTTCCGGTAAGCCCCAGCATTTT. Residues: CASSDYGAASGKPQHF.

The V and J genes are TRBV2 and TRBJ1-5; D may be TRBD1 (5 bases). Germline loops: CDR1 SNHLY, CDR2 FYNNEI. The CDR3 length is 17 residues. Trimming took 0 bases from V and 3 from J, leaving 15 bases between them. In nucleotides, the CDR3 is TGTGCCAGCAGTGAAGCTGTATGGGGGGTTGACAATCAGCCCCAGCATTTT. It specifies CASSEAVWGVDNQPQHF.

This clone was counted a few times. The CDR3 coding sequence is TGTGCCAGCAGAATGGGGAACCACGAGCAGTACTTC. It is translated as CASRMGNHEQYF. This chain joins TRBV6-6 and TRBJ2-7; no firm D call. CDR3 length: 12 residues. Trimming shortened V by 6 bases and J by 5 bases, and 11 bases separated the two germline ends. CDR1 is MNHNY, CDR2 SVGAGI, per germline (reference sequence).

The gene calls are TRBV2 and TRBJ2-7; 7 nucleotides match TRBD1. The germline V gene encodes CDR1 SNHLY and CDR2 FYNNEI. Unmatched junction bases numbered 9, after V lost 7 bases and J lost 0 bases. The length of the CDR3 is 15 residues. The CDR3 region is CASTPFRDSSYEQYF. CDR3 coding DNA: TGTGCCAGCACCCCCTTCCGGGACAGCTCCTACGAGCAGTACTTC.

The genes are TRBV5-1 and TRBJ2-7, with D possibly matching TRBD2 (6 bases). The CDR3 sequence is 14 residues long. V was cut by 4 bases and J by 2 bases, with 13 bases left in between. The germline gives CDR1 SGHRS, CDR2 YFSETQ. CDR3 nucleotide sequence: TGCGCCAGCAGCACGGGGACTTCTCCCTACGAGCAGTACTTC. Protein: CASSTGTSPYEQYF.